A selection of T cell receptor beta chains follows, all from one sample in a study of beta chain features in type 1 diabetes. Measured with immunoSEQ multiplex PCR; TCRdb has only the in-frame clones, and not every one. The sample lists 250,000 to 350,000 clones; approximately 15% were seen once. Specimen: central memory CD4+ T cells from blood. The receptors originated from a man aged 25-40 years in good health. Each CDR3 is given with its conserved first and last residue. A D gene is named only where the DNA matches it firmly. The size entry is marked missing in some rows and otherwise reads once, few, many or a size class.

d_gene: TRBD1; j_gene: TRBJ1-2; abundance: NA; v_gene: TRBV28; CDR3aa: CASSIRDSYGYTF; CDR3nt: TGTGCCAGCAGTATCCGGGACAGCTATGGCTACACCTTC
d_gene: NA; j_gene: TRBJ2-5; abundance: few; v_gene: TRBV18; CDR3aa: CASSNQETQYF; CDR3nt: TGTGCCAGCTCGAACCAAGAGACCCAGTACTTC
d_gene: NA; j_gene: TRBJ1-2; abundance: NA; v_gene: TRBV19; CDR3aa: CASSPGPGAYGYTF; CDR3nt: TGTGCCAGTAGTCCTGGGCCGGGAGCCTATGGCTACACCTTC
d_gene: NA; j_gene: TRBJ1-1; abundance: many; v_gene: TRBV6-6; CDR3aa: CASSPAGAGTEAFF; CDR3nt: TGTGCCAGCAGTCCAGCAGGGGCCGGCACTGAAGCTTTCTTT
d_gene: NA; j_gene: TRBJ2-7; abundance: NA; v_gene: TRBV10-2; CDR3aa: CASSEGGAPYEQYF; CDR3nt: TGCGCCAGCAGTGAGGGCGGGGCCCCCTACGAGCAGTACTTC
d_gene: NA; j_gene: TRBJ2-7; abundance: few; v_gene: TRBV7-2; CDR3aa: CASGRDTYEQYF; CDR3nt: TGTGCCAGCGGTCGCGACACCTACGAGCAGTACTTC
d_gene: NA; j_gene: TRBJ2-2; abundance: NA; v_gene: TRBV7-6; CDR3aa: CASSNAGSGELFF; CDR3nt: TGTGCCAGCAGCAACGCCGGGTCCGGGGAGCTGTTTTTT
d_gene: TRBD1; j_gene: TRBJ1-6; abundance: NA; v_gene: TRBV19; CDR3aa: CASSMGQVLNSPLHF; CDR3nt: TGTGCCAGTAGTATGGGACAGGTCCTCAATTCACCCCTCCACTTT
d_gene: NA; j_gene: TRBJ2-4; abundance: few; v_gene: TRBV5-1; CDR3aa: CASSLIAIAKNIQYF; CDR3nt: TGCGCCAGCAGCTTGATAGCCATAGCCAAAAACATTCAGTACTTC
d_gene: TRBD2; j_gene: TRBJ2-3; abundance: NA; v_gene: TRBV13; CDR3aa: CASSLEGTSVPDTQYF; CDR3nt: TGTGCCAGCAGCTTAGAGGGGACTAGCGTCCCAGATACGCAGTATTTT
d_gene: NA; j_gene: TRBJ2-3; abundance: NA; v_gene: TRBV4-1; CDR3aa: CASSQRGAASTDTQYF; CDR3nt: TGCGCCAGCAGCCAACGCGGGGCCGCTAGCACAGATACGCAGTATTTT
d_gene: TRBD2; j_gene: TRBJ2-1; abundance: many; v_gene: TRBV29-1; CDR3aa: CSAFSGGTYNEQFF; CDR3nt: TGCAGCGCGTTCAGCGGGGGGACCTACAATGAGCAGTTCTTC
d_gene: NA; j_gene: TRBJ2-3; abundance: many; v_gene: TRBV6-1; CDR3aa: CASSEALQSSTDTQYF; CDR3nt: TGTGCCAGCAGTGAAGCGCTTCAGAGTAGCACAGATACGCAGTATTTT
d_gene: TRBD1; j_gene: TRBJ2-2; abundance: NA; v_gene: TRBV5-1; CDR3aa: CASSLPWTGAGELFF; CDR3nt: TGCGCCAGCAGCTTACCCTGGACAGGAGCCGGGGAGCTGTTTTTT
d_gene: NA; j_gene: TRBJ1-1; abundance: NA; v_gene: TRBV6-6; CDR3aa: CASSFRNTEAFF; CDR3nt: TGTGCCAGCAGTTTTCGGAACACTGAAGCTTTCTTT
d_gene: NA; j_gene: TRBJ1-1; abundance: NA; v_gene: TRBV7-2; CDR3aa: CASSSLPTEAFF; CDR3nt: TGTGCCAGCAGCTCCCTCCCCACTGAAGCTTTCTTT
d_gene: NA; j_gene: TRBJ1-1; abundance: NA; v_gene: TRBV30; CDR3aa: CAWKAGRRNTEAFF; CDR3nt: TGTGCCTGGAAGGCTGGGCGAAGGAACACTGAAGCTTTCTTT
d_gene: NA; j_gene: TRBJ1-1; abundance: few; v_gene: TRBV7-2; CDR3aa: CASSLSVNTEAFF; CDR3nt: TGTGCCAGCAGCTTATCGGTGAACACTGAAGCTTTCTTT
d_gene: NA; j_gene: TRBJ1-4; abundance: few; v_gene: TRBV7-2; CDR3aa: CASSVSGVGASGEKLFF; CDR3nt: TGTGCCAGCAGCGTTTCAGGAGTTGGGGCTAGCGGCGAAAAACTGTTTTTT
d_gene: NA; j_gene: TRBJ2-3; abundance: many; v_gene: TRBV4-3; CDR3aa: CASSQDLGGGTQYF; CDR3nt: TGCGCCAGCAGCCAAGATTTGGGGGGTGGTACGCAGTATTTT
d_gene: NA; j_gene: TRBJ2-1; abundance: few; v_gene: TRBV11-3; CDR3aa: CASSPPKGTPYNEQFF; CDR3nt: TGTGCCAGCAGCCCCCCGAAGGGGACCCCCTACAATGAGCAGTTCTTC
d_gene: TRBD2; j_gene: TRBJ2-2; abundance: few; v_gene: TRBV7-2; CDR3aa: CASSLDSGGASPKLFF; CDR3nt: TGTGCCAGCAGCCTCGATAGCGGGGGGGCGTCTCCGAAGCTGTTTTTT
d_gene: NA; j_gene: TRBJ2-3; abundance: NA; v_gene: TRBV19; CDR3aa: CASSSTLTDTQYF; CDR3nt: TGTGCCAGTAGCAGTACCCTCACAGATACGCAGTATTTT
d_gene: NA; j_gene: TRBJ1-1; abundance: NA; v_gene: TRBV6-6; CDR3aa: CASSYSSIPAFF; CDR3nt: TGTGCCAGCAGTTACTCTAGCATCCCGGCTTTCTTT
d_gene: TRBD2; j_gene: TRBJ2-1; abundance: many; v_gene: TRBV5-4; CDR3aa: CASSSRRTSGRDNEQFF; CDR3nt: TGTGCCAGCAGCTCCAGAAGGACTAGCGGGAGGGACAATGAGCAGTTCTTC
d_gene: TRBD1; j_gene: TRBJ2-7; abundance: few; v_gene: TRBV9; CDR3aa: CASSAQGALSEQYF; CDR3nt: TGTGCCAGCAGCGCGCAGGGGGCGTTGAGTGAGCAGTACTTC
d_gene: TRBD2; j_gene: TRBJ2-7; abundance: few; v_gene: TRBV5-6; CDR3aa: CASILTSWTSGGYEQYF; CDR3nt: TGTGCCAGCATCTTGACTTCCTGGACTAGCGGGGGATACGAGCAGTACTTC
d_gene: TRBD1; j_gene: TRBJ2-6; abundance: few; v_gene: TRBV5-4; CDR3aa: CASSPGQSNSGANVLTF; CDR3nt: TGTGCCAGCAGCCCGGGACAGAGCAACTCTGGGGCCAACGTCCTGACTTTC
d_gene: NA; j_gene: TRBJ1-2; abundance: NA; v_gene: TRBV6-6; CDR3aa: CASRTLGGLNGYTF; CDR3nt: TGTGCCAGCAGAACCTTGGGAGGGTTGAATGGCTACACCTTC
d_gene: NA; j_gene: TRBJ2-5; abundance: NA; v_gene: TRBV7-2; CDR3aa: CASSLVQRETQYF; CDR3nt: TGTGCCAGCAGCTTAGTGCAGCGAGAGACCCAGTACTTC
d_gene: NA; j_gene: TRBJ2-6; abundance: few; v_gene: TRBV7-8; CDR3aa: CASSLSSTSGANVLTF; CDR3nt: TGTGCCAGCAGCTTAAGTTCTACCTCTGGGGCCAACGTCCTGACTTTC
d_gene: NA; j_gene: TRBJ2-1; abundance: few; v_gene: TRBV7-2; CDR3aa: CASSLALTGTLQFF; CDR3nt: TGTGCCAGCAGCTTAGCTTTAACCGGGACGTTGCAGTTCTTC
d_gene: TRBD2; j_gene: TRBJ2-5; abundance: NA; v_gene: TRBV7-2; CDR3aa: CASSLQAGYVETQYF; CDR3nt: TGTGCCAGCAGCCTTCAAGCGGGATATGTAGAGACCCAGTACTTC
d_gene: NA; j_gene: TRBJ2-7; abundance: few; v_gene: TRBV2; CDR3aa: CASSVGRGYEQYF; CDR3nt: TGTGCCAGCAGTGTTGGCAGGGGCTACGAGCAGTACTTC
d_gene: NA; j_gene: TRBJ1-2; abundance: few; v_gene: TRBV19; CDR3aa: CASSIDSQPHRQNYGYTF; CDR3nt: TGTGCCAGTAGTATCGACTCTCAGCCACACCGACAAAACTATGGCTACACCTTC
d_gene: NA; j_gene: TRBJ2-7; abundance: few; v_gene: TRBV5-4; CDR3aa: CASSPGGSYEQYF; CDR3nt: TGTGCCAGCAGCCCCGGGGGCTCCTACGAGCAGTACTTC
d_gene: TRBD1; j_gene: TRBJ2-2; abundance: few; v_gene: TRBV5-6; CDR3aa: CASSSSGTATGELFF; CDR3nt: TGTGCCAGCAGCTCGTCCGGGACAGCGACCGGGGAGCTGTTTTTT
d_gene: NA; j_gene: TRBJ1-2; abundance: NA; v_gene: TRBV19; CDR3aa: CATSWGGLAAKGYTF; CDR3nt: TGTGCCACCAGTTGGGGGGGACTAGCTGCGAAAGGCTACACCTTC
d_gene: NA; j_gene: TRBJ2-6; abundance: few; v_gene: TRBV7-9; CDR3aa: CASSSTSGANVLTF; CDR3nt: TGTGCCAGCAGCTCTACGTCTGGGGCCAACGTCCTGACTTTC
d_gene: TRBD2; j_gene: TRBJ2-4; abundance: few; v_gene: TRBV14; CDR3aa: CASSQDPWGLAGGRGNIQYF; CDR3nt: TGTGCCAGCAGCCAAGATCCGTGGGGACTAGCGGGGGGCCGGGGGAACATTCAGTACTTC
d_gene: NA; j_gene: TRBJ2-2; abundance: NA; v_gene: TRBV6-4; CDR3aa: CASSRTGELFF; CDR3nt: TGTGCCAGCAGTCGTACCGGGGAGCTGTTTTTT
d_gene: NA; j_gene: TRBJ2-3; abundance: few; v_gene: TRBV7-2; CDR3aa: CASSPYSTDTQYF; CDR3nt: TGTGCCAGCAGCCCTTATAGCACAGATACGCAGTATTTT
d_gene: TRBD1; j_gene: TRBJ2-7; abundance: NA; v_gene: TRBV5-1; CDR3aa: CASSLDSSGQGPYEQHF; CDR3nt: TGCGCCAGCAGCTTGGACAGCTCGGGACAGGGCCCCTACGAGCAGCACTTC
d_gene: NA; j_gene: TRBJ2-1; abundance: many; v_gene: TRBV14; CDR3aa: CASSRLGGSYNEQFF; CDR3nt: TGTGCCAGCAGCCGTTTGGGGGGCTCCTACAATGAGCAGTTCTTC
d_gene: TRBD1; j_gene: TRBJ1-2; abundance: few; v_gene: TRBV5-1; CDR3aa: CASSFDRVSDYGYTF; CDR3nt: TGCGCCAGCAGCTTTGACAGGGTTTCTGACTATGGCTACACCTTC
d_gene: TRBD1; j_gene: TRBJ1-3; abundance: NA; v_gene: TRBV6-6; CDR3aa: CASRDTGTASGNTIYF; CDR3nt: TGTGCCAGCAGGGATACCGGGACAGCGTCTGGAAACACCATATATTTT
d_gene: NA; j_gene: TRBJ1-1; abundance: NA; v_gene: TRBV30; CDR3aa: CAWTQRTEAFF; CDR3nt: TGTGCCTGGACCCAGAGGACTGAAGCTTTCTTT
d_gene: NA; j_gene: TRBJ1-5; abundance: NA; v_gene: TRBV6-5; CDR3aa: CASSFEGQPQHF; CDR3nt: TGTGCCAGCAGTTTTGAGGGTCAGCCCCAGCATTTT
d_gene: NA; j_gene: TRBJ2-1; abundance: many; v_gene: TRBV19; CDR3aa: CAAGFNEQFF; CDR3nt: TGTGCGGCAGGGTTCAATGAGCAGTTCTTC
d_gene: NA; j_gene: TRBJ1-3; abundance: NA; v_gene: TRBV5-1; CDR3aa: CASSLDSTGNTIYF; CDR3nt: TGCGCCAGCAGCTTGGACTCGACAGGAAACACCATATATTTT
d_gene: TRBD2; j_gene: TRBJ2-2; abundance: many; v_gene: TRBV7-6; CDR3aa: CASSLATSGITGELFF; CDR3nt: TGTGCCAGCAGCTTAGCCACTAGCGGGATAACCGGGGAGCTGTTTTTT
d_gene: TRBD2; j_gene: TRBJ2-3; abundance: many; v_gene: TRBV7-2; CDR3aa: CASSLRTSVTDTQYF; CDR3nt: TGTGCCAGCAGCTTAAGGACTAGCGTAACAGATACGCAGTATTTT
d_gene: NA; j_gene: TRBJ2-1; abundance: few; v_gene: TRBV29-1; CDR3aa: CSVGATEQFF; CDR3nt: TGCAGCGTTGGAGCTACTGAGCAGTTCTTC
d_gene: NA; j_gene: TRBJ2-3; abundance: NA; v_gene: TRBV7-2; CDR3aa: CASSPDRDTDTQYF; CDR3nt: TGTGCCAGCAGCCCCGACAGAGACACAGATACGCAGTATTTT
d_gene: TRBD2; j_gene: TRBJ2-5; abundance: NA; v_gene: TRBV11-2; CDR3aa: CASSRRLAGPETQYF; CDR3nt: TGTGCCAGCAGCCGCAGACTAGCGGGACCCGAGACCCAGTACTTC
d_gene: TRBD2; j_gene: TRBJ2-1; abundance: NA; v_gene: TRBV19; CDR3aa: CASSMKTSTNGQFF; CDR3nt: TGTGCCAGTAGTATGAAGACTAGCACGAATGGGCAGTTCTTC